This T cell receptor beta chain was documented in a study of T cell repertoires in cytomegalovirus infection (dated by TCRdb to between 2018 and 2021). In the study overall: Because public TCR beta signatures pointed to carriage of CMV infection together with the matching HLA type, the HLA type of each donor mattered for the analysis. The research as a whole found: The ex vivo response was dominated by HLA-C-restricted CMV-specific TCR beta clonotypes, and the single most frequent clonotype in two of eight donors was supplied by these HLA-C-restricted clonotypes. Carriers of CMV infection plus the relevant HLA type were discriminated by the cumulative frequency of public TCR beta family members in the study cohort and in an independent roughly 400-donor cohort.

A note on this clonotype: What antigen it recognizes has not been identified. Within one base of it there is no much larger clone, and no base qualities were kept.

Sequencing was carried out with an Illumina HiSeq 1500. TCRdb handled the public reads itself, with Q25 trimming in fastp and clone calling in MiXCR, and kept productive beta chains. CDR3 protein sequences are deduplicated, and each keeps its most common genes and DNA. This sample holds 150,000 to 200,000 distinct CDR3 sequences; approximately 28% were observed only once. The leading ten clones occupy roughly 31% of the sample. CDR1 and CDR2 are drawn from the germline V gene: SGHRS, YFSETQ. Trimming takes 0 bases from V and 3 bases from J, and the germline ends sit 11 bases apart. The CDR3 spans 15 residues, from the cysteine through the phenylalanine. This entry keeps only the CDR3 DNA: 45 bases, framed from base 1.

Recombination linked TRBV5-1 to TRBJ2-3; the D gene is unclear. The source material was PBMCs. The receptor's source is a human donor in good health (CMV status not recorded). Some clones in this sample may be carry-over from other donors' samples. The bases are TGCGCCAGCAGCTTGGAGGTGGGTCGGACAGATACGCAGTATTTT. This sequence encodes CASSLEVGRTDTQYF. The CDR3 plus the reference TRBV5-1 and TRBJ2-3 genes for the other parts give the full variable domain: KAGVTQTPRYLIKTRGQQVTLSCSPISGHRSVSWYQQTPGQGLQFLFEYFSETQRNKGNFPGRFSGRQFSNSRSEMNVSTLELGDSALYLCASSLEVGRTDTQYFGPGTRLTVL.